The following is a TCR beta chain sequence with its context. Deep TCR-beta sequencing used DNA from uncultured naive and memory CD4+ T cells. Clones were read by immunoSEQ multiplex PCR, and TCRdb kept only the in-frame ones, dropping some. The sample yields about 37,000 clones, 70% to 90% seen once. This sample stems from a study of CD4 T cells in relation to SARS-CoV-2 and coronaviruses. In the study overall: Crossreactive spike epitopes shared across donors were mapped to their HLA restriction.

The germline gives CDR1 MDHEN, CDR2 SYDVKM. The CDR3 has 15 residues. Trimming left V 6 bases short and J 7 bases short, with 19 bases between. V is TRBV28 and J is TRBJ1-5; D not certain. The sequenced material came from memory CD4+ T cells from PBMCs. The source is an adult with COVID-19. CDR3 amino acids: CASSSEGGMRQPQHF. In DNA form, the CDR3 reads TGTGCCAGCAGCTCGGAGGGAGGTATGAGGCAGCCCCAGCATTTT.